This T cell receptor beta chain was recorded in a study of T cell responses to AZD1222 COVID-19 vaccine. Findings and caveats of the study: Nearly half of spike-specific TCRs reportedly target unmutated variant regions. At 160-218 and 743-854, vaccine-associated CD4 TCRs were dominant, and they spanned spike.

The V gene lost 5 bases and the J gene lost 8 bases, with 15 bases spanning the gap. Germline assignment: CDR1 KGHSH and CDR2 LQKENI. The CDR3 runs to 13 residues. Combined were second doses at about 4 or about 12 weeks. Profiling relied on immunoSEQ multiplex PCR, and the TCRdb table lists in-frame clones only, not all of them. The sample lists 130,000 or so clones, approximately 91% occurring once. Concerning this clone: Antigen: not known.

The source material was peripheral blood, sampled 28 days after the second AZD1222 dose. The genes are TRBV18 and TRBJ1-2; tentatively, D is TRBD1 (5 bases). This clonotype originated in an adult who received the AZD1222 COVID-19 vaccine. CDR3 sequence (DNA): TGTGCCAGCTCAAACGGGGGTATGGAGGGCTACACCTTC. Its translation is CASSNGGMEGYTF.